These 18 T cell receptor beta chains were sequenced from one sample in a study of blood T cells in healthy people across ages. A second about 7 to 12 cycle PCR used barcoded and J-beta primers. Each CDR3 protein is one row after TCRdb ran MiXCR on the 5' RACE reads. The table includes more than 600,000 distinct CDR3 sequences, just under 25% detected once. This sample was also put to use in a study of T cells of mothers and their children.

Sequenced material: blood. The receptors here all came from a boy aged 5-17 years in good health.

The chain carries TRBV5-1 and TRBJ2-2; D is ambiguous. Trimming took 3 bases from V and 1 from J, leaving 10 bases between them. The CDR3 has 15 residues. The germline V gene encodes CDR1 SGHRS and CDR2 YFSETQ. In DNA form, the CDR3 reads TGCGCCAGCAGCTCCTCGGCAGAGAACACCGGGGAGCTGTTTTTT. This codes for CASSSSAENTGELFF.

This clonotype was seen at least ten times. The chain recombines TRBV20-1 with TRBJ2-7; 7 nucleotides agree with TRBD1. The CDR3 runs 14 residues. The V gene's germline CDR1 is DFQATT and CDR2 SNEGSKA (reference sequence). The J segment lost 6 bases and the V segment lost 0 bases, leaving 8 bases of the junction unmatched. The CDR3 region has the DNA TGCAGTGCTAGAGATGGGCAGGGGGTAAGCGAGCAGTACTTC. It is translated as CSARDGQGVSEQYF.

The chain combines TRBV5-5 with TRBJ1-4; D call uncertain. Between the trimmed V and J ends, which lost 2 bases and 7 bases, there was a span of 6 bases. Germline lookup yields CDR1 SGHKS and CDR2 YYEKEE (reference sequence). The CDR3 totals 12 residues. DNA of the CDR3: TGTGCCAGCAGCTTTTTAAGTGAAAAACTGTTTTTT. Amino acids: CASSFLSEKLFF.

The genes are TRBV15 and TRBJ2-1, with D uncertain. The CDR3 runs 15 residues. Germline V gene sequence: CDR1 LNHNV, CDR2 YYDKDF (reference sequence). With 1 base removed from V and 5 bases from J, the gap between germline ends came to 12 bases. The CDR3, as DNA: TGTGCCACCAGCAGAGCGCGGCAGGTCAACAATGAGCAGTTCTTC. Amino acid sequence: CATSRARQVNNEQFF.

This clonotype was seen only a few times. This chain joins TRBV27 and TRBJ2-7; weak D call: TRBD2 (5 bases). The CDR3 spans 12 residues. Trimming took 6 bases from V and 9 from J, leaving 15 bases between them. Germline V CDR1 and CDR2: MNHEY, SMNVEV (reference sequence). This chain's CDR3 is CASSPGSRGQYF. CDR3 nucleotide sequence: TGTGCCAGCAGCCCGGGAAGTAGAGGGCAGTACTTC.

This clonotype was seen a handful of times. This rearrangement joins TRBV5-1 to TRBJ1-5; 8 nucleotides agree with TRBD1. The ends lost 0 bases at V and 5 bases at J; junction bases unmatched: 10. Germline-derived CDR1 and CDR2 are SGHRS and YFSETQ. This CDR3 is 17 amino acids long. The DNA for the CDR3 is TGCGCCAGCAGCTTGGGGGACAGGTGGACCTCCGATCAGCCCCAGCATTTT. Residues: CASSLGDRWTSDQPQHF. The whole variable domain, remainder taken from reference TRBV5-1 and TRBJ1-5, is KAGVTQTPRYLIKTRGQQVTLSCSPISGHRSVSWYQQTPGQGLQFLFEYFSETQRNKGNFPGRFSGRQFSNSRSEMNVSTLELGDSALYLCASSLGDRWTSDQPQHFGDGTRLSIL.

This clonotype was counted between two and nine times. The junction departs from the called germline gene at one end, perhaps through a read error. The chain is built from TRBV3-1 and TRBJ1-4; 7 bases are shared with TRBD1. The CDR3 spans 14 residues. CDR1 is LGHDT and CDR2 is YNNKEL in the germline V gene (reference sequence). DNA of the CDR3: TGTGCCAGCAGCCAGGGACAGATAAATGAAAAACTGCTTTTT. It is translated as CASSQGQINEKLLF.

The V and J genes are TRBV28 and TRBJ2-3, with D uncertain. Germline values: CDR1 MDHEN, CDR2 SYDVKM. This CDR3 has 14 amino acids. V gave up 9 bases and J gave up 1 base, with 14 bases separating them. CDR3: CASHTTGGTDTQYF. The CDR3 DNA follows: TGTGCCAGTCACACCACTGGGGGCACAGATACGCAGTATTTT.

The chain is built from TRBV7-2 and TRBJ2-7; tentatively, D is TRBD1 (5 bases). With 5 bases removed from V and 0 bases from J, the gap between germline ends came to 14 bases. The length of the CDR3 is 15 residues. Germline V lookup: CDR1 SGHTA, CDR2 FQGNSA. The CDR3 region has the DNA TGTGCCAGCAGCGAAGACAGCAGTAGCTCCTACGAGCAGTACTTC. This codes for CASSEDSSSSYEQYF.

The chain employs TRBV7-2 and TRBJ1-3, with 7 bases that match TRBD1. CDR1 and CDR2 (germline): SGHTA, FQGNSA. The ends lost 1 base at V and 0 bases at J; junction bases unmatched: 6. This CDR3 spans 17 amino acids. CDR3 loop: CASSLVEGASSGNTIYF. CDR3 coding DNA: TGTGCCAGCAGCTTAGTAGAGGGGGCCTCCTCTGGAAACACCATATATTTT.

This clonotype was observed a few times. The chain carries TRBV29-1 and TRBJ1-1, with TRBD1 as a possible D gene (5 bases). Germline V gene data show CDR1 as SQVTM and CDR2 as ANQGSEA. This CDR3 spans 16 amino acids. V was pared by 1 base and J by 6 bases, with 21 bases between. This CDR3 is CSVEGDRDLPRAEAFF. CDR3 bases: TGCAGCGTTGAAGGGGACCGGGACCTCCCTAGGGCTGAAGCTTTCTTT.

This clonotype was observed a handful of times. The chain carries TRBV6-2 or TRBV6-3 and TRBJ2-5, with D perhaps matching TRBD2 (5 bases). Germline lookup yields CDR1 MNHEY and CDR2 SVGEGT. V lost 4 bases and J 5 bases, leaving 11 bases between the germline ends. The CDR3 loop spans 13 amino acids. In DNA, the CDR3 is TGTGCCAGCAGTTTACTAGACTTGGAGACCCAGTACTTC. Translating gives CASSLLDLETQYF.

The rearrangement joins TRBV10-3 to TRBJ1-2; D possibly corresponds to TRBD1 (5 bases). Germline V lookup: CDR1 ENHRY, CDR2 SYGVKD. Trimming took off 6 bases at V and 4 bases at J, with 15 bases between the two ends. There are 14 residues in the CDR3. The CDR3 protein is CAISPVTESYGYTF. DNA of the CDR3: TGTGCCATCAGCCCCGTGACAGAATCCTATGGCTACACCTTC.

A few counts support this clonotype. CDR3 nucleotide sequence: TGCAGCGTGGGTCCGACCTCCTACGAGCAGTACTTC. This codes for CSVGPTSYEQYF. The chain uses TRBV29-1 and TRBJ2-5; D not certain. With the DNA end fitting TRBJ2-7 better, the J assignment may be wrong. This CDR3 contains 12 residues. Germline V lookup: CDR1 SQVTM, CDR2 ANQGSEA.

The chain is built from TRBV2 and TRBJ2-1; the match to TRBD2 covers 10 bases. The CDR3 runs 19 residues. V lost 0 bases, J lost 4 bases, and 12 bases stayed unmatched. Germline CDR1 is SNHLY and CDR2 is FYNNEI. The CDR3 protein is CASSEALAGVRWNYNEQFF. CDR3 bases: TGTGCCAGCAGTGAAGCCCTAGCGGGGGTCCGTTGGAATTACAATGAGCAGTTCTTC.

V usage is TRBV29-1 and J usage is TRBJ2-7, with D perhaps TRBD1 (6 bases). Trimming stripped 6 bases from V and 6 bases from J, with 18 bases between. CDR3 size: 13 residues. Germline CDR1 and CDR2: SQVTM and ANQGSEA. The CDR3 loop is CSVDQQGMGEQYF. The CDR3 DNA reads as TGCAGCGTAGATCAACAGGGTATGGGCGAGCAGTACTTC.

The J gene is TRBJ2-7, the V gene TRBV9, with 9 bases matching TRBD2. The length of the CDR3 is 15 residues. The trim removed 0 bases at V and 3 bases at J, leaving 4 bases unmatched. CDR1 and CDR2 from the germline V gene are SGDLS and YYNGEE. The CDR3 loop reads CASSVASSGNYEQYF. The DNA of the CDR3 is TGTGCCAGCAGCGTAGCGTCTAGCGGGAACTACGAGCAGTACTTC.

This clonotype turned up a few times. The chain recombines TRBV29-1 with TRBJ2-7; TRBD2 is a possible D gene (5 bases). The germline CDR1 and CDR2 sequences are SQVTM and ANQGSEA. This CDR3 region has 12 residues. V lost 8 bases, J lost 0 bases, and 11 bases lay in between. CDR3 DNA: TGCAGCACCGCGACTAACTCCTACGAGCAGTACTTC. Its translation: CSTATNSYEQYF.